This T cell receptor beta chain appears in the sequencing data of a study of shared clonotypes between healthy human individuals. Samples left unsorted employed approximately 94 million PBMCs for genomic DNA. Some clones are missing from TCRdb's copy, which holds only in-frame ones; the method was immunoSEQ multiplex PCR. Seen here are roughly 490,000 clones, roughly 85% observed once, and the top ten hold roughly 12%. V shed 1 base, J shed 3 bases, and the junction held 7 bases outside the gene matches. CDR1 is SEHNR, CDR2 FQNEAQ, per germline (reference sequence). The CDR3 runs 17 residues. The sequenced sample was PBMCs. This clonotype originated in a woman between 35 and 50 years old in good health. Some clones in this sample may be carry-over from other donors' samples. The genes are TRBV7-9 and TRBJ2-5; 11 bases agree with TRBD2. The CDR3: CASSLGRLAGTKETQYF. For the CDR3, the DNA is TGTGCCAGCAGCTTAGGGCGACTAGCGGGAACAAAAGAGACCCAGTACTTC.